The 27 T cell receptor beta chains presented below share a single source sample, sequenced in a study of blood T cell repertoires in COVID-19. Assay: immunoSEQ multiplex PCR; the TCRdb copy retains only in-frame clones and omits some. The repertoire has about 110,000 clones, approximately 87% of them found once; the top ten carry about 7%. Sequencing was carried out using peripheral blood. The receptors shown here come from a woman in her forties or fifties with acute or convalescent COVID-19.

This chain connects TRBV7-2 to TRBJ1-2, with D perhaps TRBD1 (6 bases). Looked up from germline, CDR1 is SGHTA and CDR2 is FQGNSA. Trimming took off 5 bases at V and 8 bases at J, with 18 bases between the two ends. This CDR3 spans 14 amino acids. The DNA for the CDR3 is TGTGCCAGCAGCCCCGGGGGGGGGCCCCGAGGCTACACCTTC. Encoded protein: CASSPGGGPRGYTF.

V and J are TRBV7-8 and TRBJ1-3; 8 bases line up with TRBD1. The V and J ends lost 0 bases and 0 bases, in that order; junction bases with no gene match: 10. Germline V gene data show CDR1 as SGHVS and CDR2 as FQNEAQ. The CDR3 length is 19 residues. The CDR3 spells CASSLASGQGLLSGNTIYF. Here the CDR3 DNA reads TGTGCCAGCAGCTTAGCGTCTGGACAGGGCCTCCTCTCTGGAAACACCATATATTTT. Complete variable domain (other parts from reference TRBV7-8 and TRBJ1-3): GAGVSQSPRYKVAKRGQDVALRCDPISGHVSLFWYQQALGQGPEFLTYFQNEAQLDKSGLPSDRFFAERPEGSVSTLKIQRTQQEDSAVYLCASSLASGQGLLSGNTIYFGEGSWLTVV.

V is TRBV5-6 and J is TRBJ2-7; possibly TRBD1 for D (5 bases). Trimming cost V 0 bases and J 6 bases, with 7 bases left between them. The CDR3 covers 12 residues. CDR1 is SGHDT and CDR2 is YYEEEE in the germline V gene. In DNA form, the CDR3 reads TGTGCCAGCAGCTTGGAGACAGCCGAGCAGTACTTC. Its protein product is CASSLETAEQYF.

J is TRBJ2-3 and V is TRBV6-5, with D possibly being TRBD1 (6 bases). The CDR3 spans 13 residues. Germline CDR1 and CDR2: MNHEY and SVGAGI. The V gene lost 6 bases and the J gene lost 1 base, with 8 bases spanning the gap. CDR3 loop: CASRGAGTDTQYF. The DNA of the CDR3 is TGTGCCAGCAGGGGGGCAGGCACAGATACGCAGTATTTT.

The rearrangement joins TRBV27 to TRBJ2-5; 11 nucleotides line up with TRBD1. Germline trimming cut 4 bases from V and 4 bases from J; bases unmatched to any gene: 2. The CDR3 totals 14 residues. The germline CDR1 and CDR2 sequences are MNHEY and SMNVEV (reference sequence). This CDR3 reads CASSYGTGGETQYF. The DNA for the CDR3 is TGTGCCAGCAGTTATGGGACAGGGGGAGAGACCCAGTACTTC.

The CDR3 loop is CASSPTSGGNTGELFF. The CDR3 DNA sequence: TGTGCCAGCAGCCCGACTAGCGGGGGTAACACCGGGGAGCTGTTTTTT. The J gene is TRBJ2-2, the V gene TRBV5-4, with TRBD2 identical over 12 bases. The CDR3 spans 16 residues. V shed 4 bases and J 2 bases; nucleotides not matched to a gene: 3. The germline V gene encodes CDR1 SGHNT and CDR2 YYREEE (reference sequence).

This chain links TRBV2 with TRBJ2-2, with a tentative D call TRBD2 (5 bases). The CDR3 covers 12 residues. Germline V gives CDR1 SNHLY, CDR2 FYNNEI. V lost 2 bases and J 8 bases, leaving 6 bases between the germline ends. CDR3 sequence (DNA): TGTGCCAGCAGTGAAAGGACTGGGGAGCTGTTTTTT. It encodes CASSERTGELFF.

J is TRBJ1-2 and V is TRBV25-1, with D unresolved. CDR3 length equals 13 residues. The germline V gene encodes CDR1 MGHDK and CDR2 SYGVNS. V was trimmed by 7 bases and J by 3 bases, leaving 12 bases between them. The CDR3 coding sequence is TGTGCCAGCACCCACCGTGAGGACTATGGCTACACCTTC. Residues: CASTHREDYGYTF.

The chain links TRBV2 to TRBJ2-7; 8 bases fit TRBD1. This CDR3 is 15 amino acids long. The ends lost 5 bases at V and 4 bases at J; junction bases unmatched: 10. From germline, CDR1 is SNHLY and CDR2 FYNNEI. CDR3 bases: TGTGCCAGCAGTATAGGGACAGGCAGGGAATACGAGCAGTACTTC. Its translation is CASSIGTGREYEQYF. The full variable domain, its missing parts supplied by reference TRBV2 and TRBJ2-7, is EPEVTQTPSHQVTQMGQEVILRCVPISNHLYFYWYRQILGQKVEFLVSFYNNEISEKSEIFDDQFSVERPDGSNFTLKIRSTKLEDSAMYFCASSIGTGREYEQYFGPGTRLTVT.

V usage is TRBV7-9 and J usage is TRBJ2-2, with 9 bases identical to TRBD1. Germline V gene data show CDR1 as SEHNR and CDR2 as FQNEAQ (reference sequence). The CDR3 spans 16 residues. Germline trimming cut 7 bases from V and 6 bases from J; bases unmatched to any gene: 12. The CDR3, as DNA: TGTGCCAGCACCATCTGGGGACAGGGCGAGTCCGGGGAGCTGTTTTTT. Amino acid sequence: CASTIWGQGESGELFF.

The rearrangement joins TRBV19 to TRBJ1-6; 7 bases are a match to TRBD1. The length of the CDR3 is 13 residues. In germline, CDR1 is LNHDA, CDR2 SQIVND (reference sequence). With 10 bases clipped from V and 8 bases from J, the junction kept 8 bases outside the gene matches. DNA for the CDR3: TGTGCCACCTTAGACAGGGCAGATTCACCCCTCCACTTT. This encodes CATLDRADSPLHF.

J is TRBJ2-1 and V is TRBV6-5; 7 bases agree with TRBD1. V lost 6 bases to trimming and J lost 4 bases; unmatched junction nucleotides: 9. The CDR3 has 15 residues. The germline gives CDR1 MNHEY, CDR2 SVGAGI. As DNA, the CDR3 is TGTGCCAGCAGAAAGGGACAGCTACAGTACAATGAGCAGTTCTTC. Translation gives CASRKGQLQYNEQFF.

The V gene is TRBV20-1, the J gene TRBJ2-1; possibly TRBD1 for D (7 bases). Germline CDR1 DFQATT, CDR2 SNEGSKA (reference sequence). The CDR3 contains 10 residues. Trimming removed 6 bases at V and 13 bases at J, with 13 bases between. CDR3 coding DNA: TGCAGTGCCAGGGGGGTTGTTCAGTTCTTC. Translated: CSARGVVQFF.

This rearrangement joins TRBV6-5 to TRBJ1-1; D gene ambiguous. The CDR3 runs 12 residues. V lost 0 bases and J 7 bases, leaving 6 bases between the germline ends. CDR1 is MNHEY, CDR2 SVGAGI, per germline. This CDR3 is CASSYSRYEAFF. The CDR3 bases are TGTGCCAGCAGTTACTCCAGGTATGAAGCTTTCTTT.

The V call is TRBV5-1, the J call TRBJ2-2, with 7 nucleotides matching TRBD1. The length of the CDR3 is 15 residues. The J segment lost 3 bases and the V segment lost 1 base, leaving 3 bases of the junction unmatched. In germline, CDR1 is SGHRS, CDR2 YFSETQ. CDR3 bases: TGCGCCAGCAGCTTGCCGGGACAGTACACCGGGGAGCTGTTTTTT. It translates to CASSLPGQYTGELFF.

The chain combines TRBV30 with TRBJ2-3; D is possibly TRBD2 (7 bases). Germline assignment: CDR1 GTSNPN and CDR2 SVGIG (reference sequence). The germline V and J ends were trimmed by 0 bases and 4 bases, with 17 bases remaining between them. This CDR3 has 16 amino acids. The CDR3, as DNA: TGTGCCTGGAGTGTAAAATCTGGGGGGGCGGCAGATACGCAGTATTTT. Protein sequence: CAWSVKSGGAADTQYF.

CDR3 sequence reads: CASSAQVLKNTEAFF. For the CDR3, the DNA is TGTGCCAGCAGCGCGCAGGTCCTCAAGAACACTGAAGCTTTCTTT. This chain links TRBV2 with TRBJ1-1, with unresolved D. The CDR3 loop spans 15 amino acids. Trimming removed 6 bases at V and 1 base at J, with 15 bases between. Looked up from germline, CDR1 is SNHLY and CDR2 is FYNNEI. The variable domain in full, with the rest retrieved from reference TRBV2 and TRBJ1-1, is EPEVTQTPSHQVTQMGQEVILRCVPISNHLYFYWYRQILGQKVEFLVSFYNNEISEKSEIFDDQFSVERPDGSNFTLKIRSTKLEDSAMYFCASSAQVLKNTEAFFGQGTRLTVV.

The chain links TRBV9 to TRBJ2-1; D is perhaps TRBD2 (6 bases). The CDR3 contains 15 residues. V was trimmed by 0 bases and J by 4 bases, leaving 11 bases between them. Looked up from germline, CDR1 is SGDLS and CDR2 is YYNGEE. As DNA, the CDR3 is TGTGCCAGCAGCGTAGGGTTAGCGGCATACAATGAGCAGTTCTTC. This encodes CASSVGLAAYNEQFF.

The rearrangement uses TRBV3-1 (or the pseudogene TRBV3-2) and TRBJ1-1; 8 bases fit TRBD1. V gave up 4 bases and J gave up 4 bases; unmatched junction bases: 5. This CDR3 region has 14 residues. CDR1 is LGHDT and CDR2 is YNNKEL in the germline V gene (reference sequence). CDR3 protein: CASSRQGASTEAFF. The CDR3 DNA reads TGTGCCAGCAGCCGTCAGGGGGCGAGCACTGAAGCTTTCTTT.

This rearrangement joins TRBV30 to TRBJ1-5; 9 bases match TRBD1. Trimming removed 3 bases from V and 3 bases from J; junction bases left unmatched: 3. The length of the CDR3 is 14 residues. The germline gives CDR1 GTSNPN, CDR2 SVGIG (reference sequence). The DNA for the CDR3 is TGTGCCTGGAGCGGGACAGGGTACAATCAGCCCCAGCATTTT. Protein product: CAWSGTGYNQPQHF.

The chain couples TRBV12-3 or TRBV12-4 to TRBJ1-1, with D hard to call. Trimming took 2 bases from V and 11 from J, leaving 12 bases between them. This CDR3 has 12 amino acids. CDR3: CASSLWSFEAFF. The CDR3 nucleotides read TGTGCCAGCAGTTTATGGTCGTTTGAGGCTTTCTTT.

This chain links TRBV5-1 with TRBJ2-5; 8 nucleotides agree with TRBD2. The CDR3 length is 15 residues. The V gene's germline CDR1 is SGHRS and CDR2 YFSETQ. Unmatched junction bases numbered 10, after V lost 4 bases and J lost 5 bases. The DNA for the CDR3 is TGCGCCAGCAGCGTAAACGGGGGGGCCTGGGAGACCCAGTACTTC. Amino acids: CASSVNGGAWETQYF. The full variable domain, completed using reference TRBV5-1 and TRBJ2-5, is KAGVTQTPRYLIKTRGQQVTLSCSPISGHRSVSWYQQTPGQGLQFLFEYFSETQRNKGNFPGRFSGRQFSNSRSEMNVSTLELGDSALYLCASSVNGGAWETQYFGPGTRLLVL.

The gene calls are TRBV5-4 and TRBJ2-4; D might be TRBD1 (5 bases). V was trimmed by 6 bases and J by 8 bases, leaving 24 bases between them. Germline V gene sequence: CDR1 SGHNT, CDR2 YYREEE (reference sequence). The CDR3 sequence is 16 residues long. CDR3 DNA sequence: TGTGCCAGCACCCCCGACAGAATTTATCCTAAGGACATTCAGTACTTC. Amino acid sequence: CASTPDRIYPKDIQYF.

V gene TRBV19 combines with J gene TRBJ1-5, with 7 bases identical to TRBD1. Germline CDR1 LNHDA, CDR2 SQIVND (reference sequence). CDR3 length: 15 residues. The V gene end was trimmed by 1 base and the J gene end by 4 bases; junction bases not matched to a gene: 4. CDR3 residues: CASSIGDRSNQPQHF. The CDR3 coding sequence is TGTGCCAGTAGTATAGGGGACAGATCAAATCAGCCCCAGCATTTT.

This chain uses TRBV2 with TRBJ1-2, with a possible D match to TRBD1 (6 bases). Looked up from germline, CDR1 is SNHLY and CDR2 is FYNNEI. V was pared by 8 bases and J by 8 bases, with 15 bases between. The CDR3 totals 12 residues. CDR3 coding DNA: TGTGCCAGCGGCCAAACAGGGAGCGGCTACACCTTC. This codes for CASGQTGSGYTF.

This chain connects TRBV2 to TRBJ2-2, with 11 bases fitting TRBD2. Trimming took 5 bases from V and 7 from J; bases not matched to a gene: 6. The CDR3 covers 15 residues. CDR1 is SNHLY, CDR2 FYNNEI, per germline. The CDR3 reads CASSPGTSGGGELFF. The CDR3 DNA follows: TGTGCCAGCAGTCCCGGGACTAGCGGTGGCGGGGAGCTGTTTTTT.

This clone was counted only a few times. This chain uses TRBV16 with TRBJ1-6; D may be TRBD1 (5 bases). Germline CDR1 KGHSY, CDR2 FQNENV. The CDR3 runs to 14 residues. V lost 0 bases, J lost 8 bases, and 8 bases lay in between. As DNA, the CDR3 is TGTGCCAGCAGCCAATCGACAGCGTATTCACCCCTCCACTTT. As protein: CASSQSTAYSPLHF.